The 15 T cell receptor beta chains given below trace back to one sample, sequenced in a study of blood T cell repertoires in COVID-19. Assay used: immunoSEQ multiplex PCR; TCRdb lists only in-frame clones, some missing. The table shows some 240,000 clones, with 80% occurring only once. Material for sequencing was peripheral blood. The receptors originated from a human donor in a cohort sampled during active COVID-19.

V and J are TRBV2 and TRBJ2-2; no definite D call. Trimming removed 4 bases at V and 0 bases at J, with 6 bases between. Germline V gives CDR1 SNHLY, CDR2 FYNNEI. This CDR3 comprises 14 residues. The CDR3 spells CASSGATNTGELFF. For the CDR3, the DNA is TGTGCCAGCAGTGGGGCAACGAACACCGGGGAGCTGTTTTTT.

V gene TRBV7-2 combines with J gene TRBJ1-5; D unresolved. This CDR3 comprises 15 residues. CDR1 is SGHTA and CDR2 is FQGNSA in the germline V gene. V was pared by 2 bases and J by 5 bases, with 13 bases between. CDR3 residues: CASSLWEGLYQPQHF. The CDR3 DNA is TGTGCCAGCAGCTTATGGGAGGGATTGTATCAGCCCCAGCATTTT.

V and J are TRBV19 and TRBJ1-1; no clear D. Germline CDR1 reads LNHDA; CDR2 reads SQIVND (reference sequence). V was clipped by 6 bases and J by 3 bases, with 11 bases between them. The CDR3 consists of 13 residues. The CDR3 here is CASSRRVHTEAFF. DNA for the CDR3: TGTGCCAGTAGCCGCCGGGTCCACACTGAAGCTTTCTTT.

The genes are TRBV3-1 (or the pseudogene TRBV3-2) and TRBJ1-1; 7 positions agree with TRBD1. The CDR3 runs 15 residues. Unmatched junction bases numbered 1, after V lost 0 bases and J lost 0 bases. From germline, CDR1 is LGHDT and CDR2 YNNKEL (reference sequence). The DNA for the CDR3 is TGTGCCAGCAGCCAAGAGGGACAGTTGAACACTGAAGCTTTCTTT. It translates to CASSQEGQLNTEAFF.

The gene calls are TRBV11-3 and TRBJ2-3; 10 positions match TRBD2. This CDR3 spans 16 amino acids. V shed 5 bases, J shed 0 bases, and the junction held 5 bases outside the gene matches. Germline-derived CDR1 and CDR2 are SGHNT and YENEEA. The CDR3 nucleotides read TGTGCCAGCAGCATCGGGACTAGCGTAAGCACAGATACGCAGTATTTT. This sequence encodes CASSIGTSVSTDTQYF.

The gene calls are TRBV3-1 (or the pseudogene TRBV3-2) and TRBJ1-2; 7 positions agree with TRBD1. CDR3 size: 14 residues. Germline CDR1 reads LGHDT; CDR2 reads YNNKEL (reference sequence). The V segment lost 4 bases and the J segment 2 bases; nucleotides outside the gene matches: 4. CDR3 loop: CASSPDRANYGYTF. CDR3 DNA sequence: TGTGCCAGCAGCCCCGACAGGGCGAACTATGGCTACACCTTC.

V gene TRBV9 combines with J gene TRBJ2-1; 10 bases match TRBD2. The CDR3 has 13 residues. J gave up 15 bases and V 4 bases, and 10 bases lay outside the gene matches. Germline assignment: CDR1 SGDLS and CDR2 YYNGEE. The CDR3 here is CASSPRTSGPAFF. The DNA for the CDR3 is TGTGCCAGCAGCCCCCGGACTAGCGGACCGGCGTTCTTC.

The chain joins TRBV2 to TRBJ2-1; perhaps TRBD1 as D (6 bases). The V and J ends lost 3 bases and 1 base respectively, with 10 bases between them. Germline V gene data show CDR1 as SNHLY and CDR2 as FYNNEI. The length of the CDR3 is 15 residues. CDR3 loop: CASSDRDTSYNEQFF. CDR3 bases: TGTGCCAGCAGTGATCGGGACACTTCCTACAATGAGCAGTTCTTC.

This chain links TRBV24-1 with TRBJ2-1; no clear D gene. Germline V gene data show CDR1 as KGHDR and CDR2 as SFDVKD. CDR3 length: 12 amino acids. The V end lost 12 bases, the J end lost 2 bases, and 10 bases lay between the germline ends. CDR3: CASGSTYNEQFF. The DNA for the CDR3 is TGTGCCTCCGGGTCTACCTACAATGAGCAGTTCTTC.

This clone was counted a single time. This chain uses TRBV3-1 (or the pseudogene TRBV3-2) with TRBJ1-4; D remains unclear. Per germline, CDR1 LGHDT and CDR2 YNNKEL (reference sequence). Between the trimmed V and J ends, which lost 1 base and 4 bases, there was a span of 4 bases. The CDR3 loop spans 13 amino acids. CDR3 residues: CASSQGGNEKLFF. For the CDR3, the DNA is TGTGCCAGCAGCCAAGGAGGTAATGAAAAACTGTTTTTT.

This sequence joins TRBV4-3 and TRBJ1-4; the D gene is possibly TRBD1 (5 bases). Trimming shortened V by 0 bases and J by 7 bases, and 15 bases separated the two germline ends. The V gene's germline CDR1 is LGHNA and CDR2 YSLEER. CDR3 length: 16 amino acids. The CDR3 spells CASSQDGGVGAEKLFF. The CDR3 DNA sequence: TGCGCCAGCAGCCAAGATGGGGGGGTTGGGGCTGAAAAACTGTTTTTT.

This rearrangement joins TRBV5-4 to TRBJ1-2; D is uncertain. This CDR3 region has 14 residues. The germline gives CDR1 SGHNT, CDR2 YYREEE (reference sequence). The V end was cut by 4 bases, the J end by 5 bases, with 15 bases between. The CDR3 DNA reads TGTGCCAGCAGCCGCGAAACGATGCTTTATGGCTACACCTTC. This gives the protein CASSRETMLYGYTF.

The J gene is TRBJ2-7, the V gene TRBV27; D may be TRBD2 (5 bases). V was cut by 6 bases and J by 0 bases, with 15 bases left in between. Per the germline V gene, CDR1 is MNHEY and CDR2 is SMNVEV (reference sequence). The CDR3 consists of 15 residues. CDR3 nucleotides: TGTGCCAGCAGGGTCCTCGCTGGAGGCTCCTACGAGCAGTACTTC. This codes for CASRVLAGGSYEQYF.

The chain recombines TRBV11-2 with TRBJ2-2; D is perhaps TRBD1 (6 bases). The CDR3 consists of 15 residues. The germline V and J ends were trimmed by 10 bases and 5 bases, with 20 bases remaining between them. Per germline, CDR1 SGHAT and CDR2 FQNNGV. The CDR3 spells CATNKGQGFTGELFF. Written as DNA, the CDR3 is TGTGCCACCAATAAAGGGCAGGGGTTTACCGGGGAGCTGTTTTTT.

CDR3: CASSISWAQGEQYF. In DNA form, the CDR3 reads TGTGCCAGTAGTATCAGCTGGGCTCAGGGAGAGCAGTACTTC. The chain couples TRBV19 to TRBJ2-7, with D possibly being TRBD1 (5 bases). Germline CDR1 LNHDA, CDR2 SQIVND (reference sequence). This CDR3 has 14 amino acids. V lost 3 bases to trimming and J lost 7 bases, with 16 bases between them.